This TCR beta chain was captured by sequencing in a study of CD8 T cells in ankylosing spondylitis. Quantitative molecular-barcoded 5'-RACE generated the TCR beta libraries. One entry per CDR3 protein results from TCRdb running MiXCR on the 5' RACE reads. The sample shows 200,000 to 250,000 distinct CDR3 sequences, 10% of them seen only once. Trimming took 0 bases from V and 2 from J, leaving 10 bases between them. Germline V gene sequence: CDR1 LGHNA, CDR2 YNFKEQ. The CDR3 extends over 15 amino acids. The TCR sequence derives from a male donor with ankylosing spondylitis or in good health (not recorded which). The chain joins TRBV4-2 to TRBJ1-1, with D uncertain. Sequenced sample: blood, either unsorted or a sorted T cell fraction (not recorded which). The chain's CDR3 is CASSQDLPPNTEAFF. CDR3 nucleotides: TGTGCCAGCAGCCAAGATCTTCCGCCCAACACTGAAGCTTTCTTT.